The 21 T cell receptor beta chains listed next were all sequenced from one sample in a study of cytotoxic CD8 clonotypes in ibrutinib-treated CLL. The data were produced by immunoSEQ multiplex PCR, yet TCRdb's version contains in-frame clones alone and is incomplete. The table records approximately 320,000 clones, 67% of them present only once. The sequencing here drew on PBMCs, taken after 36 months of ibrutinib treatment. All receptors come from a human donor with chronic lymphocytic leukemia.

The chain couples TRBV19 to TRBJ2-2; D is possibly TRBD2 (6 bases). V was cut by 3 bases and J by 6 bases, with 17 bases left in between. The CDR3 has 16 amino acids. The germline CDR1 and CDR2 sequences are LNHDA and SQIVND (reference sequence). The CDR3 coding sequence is TGTGCCAGTAGTATTATCGGGACTTCCGATCCCGGGGAGCTGTTTTTT. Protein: CASSIIGTSDPGELFF.

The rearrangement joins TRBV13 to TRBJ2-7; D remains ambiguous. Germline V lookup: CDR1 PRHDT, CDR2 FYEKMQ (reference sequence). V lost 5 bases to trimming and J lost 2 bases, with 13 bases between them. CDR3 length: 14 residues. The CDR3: CASSPQGPTYEQYF. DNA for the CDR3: TGTGCCAGCAGCCCCCAAGGACCTACCTACGAGCAGTACTTC.

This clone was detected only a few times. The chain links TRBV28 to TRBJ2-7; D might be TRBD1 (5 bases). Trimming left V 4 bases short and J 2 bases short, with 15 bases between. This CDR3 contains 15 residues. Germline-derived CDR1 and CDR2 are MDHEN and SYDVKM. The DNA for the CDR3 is TGTGCCAGCAGTTGGAATTACAGGTCGGCCTACGAGCAGTACTTC. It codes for CASSWNYRSAYEQYF.

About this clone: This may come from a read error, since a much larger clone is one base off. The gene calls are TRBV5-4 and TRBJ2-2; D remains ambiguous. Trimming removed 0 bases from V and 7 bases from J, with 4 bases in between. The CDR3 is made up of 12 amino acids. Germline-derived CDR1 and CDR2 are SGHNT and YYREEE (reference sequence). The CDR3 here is CASSLGGGELFF. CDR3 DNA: TGTGCCAGCAGCTTGGGGGGCGGGGAGCTGTTTTTT. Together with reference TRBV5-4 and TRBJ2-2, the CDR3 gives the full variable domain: ETGVTQSPTHLIKTRGQQVTLRCSSQSGHNTVSWYQQALGQGPQFIFQYYREEENGRGNFPPRFSGLQFPNYSSELNVNALELDDSALYLCASSLGGGELFFGEGSRLTVL.

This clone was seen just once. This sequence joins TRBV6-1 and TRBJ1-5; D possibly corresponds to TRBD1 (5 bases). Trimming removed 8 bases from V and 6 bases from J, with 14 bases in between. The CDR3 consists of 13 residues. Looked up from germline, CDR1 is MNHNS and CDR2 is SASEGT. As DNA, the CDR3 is TGTGCCAGCTGGCAGGGTGGGAGTCAGCCCCAGCATTTT. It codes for CASWQGGSQPQHF.

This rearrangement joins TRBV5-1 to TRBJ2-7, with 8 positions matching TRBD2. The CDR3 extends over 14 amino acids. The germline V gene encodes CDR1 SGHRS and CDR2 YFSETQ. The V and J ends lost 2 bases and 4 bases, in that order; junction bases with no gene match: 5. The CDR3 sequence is CASSFSKREYEQYF. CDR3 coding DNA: TGCGCCAGCAGCTTCTCTAAGCGGGAGTACGAGCAGTACTTC.

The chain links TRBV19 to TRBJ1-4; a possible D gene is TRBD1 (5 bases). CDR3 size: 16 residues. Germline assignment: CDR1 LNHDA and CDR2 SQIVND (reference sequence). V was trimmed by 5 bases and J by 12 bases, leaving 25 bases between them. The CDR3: CASSFRRGRGGKELFF. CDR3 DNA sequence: TGTGCCAGTAGTTTCCGCAGAGGGAGGGGTGGGAAAGAACTGTTTTTT.

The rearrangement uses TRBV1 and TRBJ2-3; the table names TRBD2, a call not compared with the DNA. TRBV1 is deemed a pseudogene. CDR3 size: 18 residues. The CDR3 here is CTSSQEKGGPSGYDTQYF. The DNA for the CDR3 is TGCACCAGCAGCCAAGAGAAGGGTGGGCCTAGCGGGTACGATACGCAGTATTTT.

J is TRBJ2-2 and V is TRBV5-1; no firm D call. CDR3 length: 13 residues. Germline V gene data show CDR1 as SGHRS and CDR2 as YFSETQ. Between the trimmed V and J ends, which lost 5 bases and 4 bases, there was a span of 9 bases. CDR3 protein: CASSNPGTGELFF. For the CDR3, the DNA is TGCGCCAGCAGTAACCCTGGCACCGGGGAGCTGTTTTTT.

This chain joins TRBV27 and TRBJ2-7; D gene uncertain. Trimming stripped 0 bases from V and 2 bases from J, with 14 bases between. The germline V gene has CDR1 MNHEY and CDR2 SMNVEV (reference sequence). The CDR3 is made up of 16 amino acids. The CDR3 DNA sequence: TGTGCCAGCAGTTTATCTCCCCCTGGGGTAGCCTACGAGCAGTACTTC. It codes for CASSLSPPGVAYEQYF.

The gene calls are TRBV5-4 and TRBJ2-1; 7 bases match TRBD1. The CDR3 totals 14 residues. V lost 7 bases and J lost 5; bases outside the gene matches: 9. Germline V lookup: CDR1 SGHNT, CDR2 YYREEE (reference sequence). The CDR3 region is CASFLTGLDNEQFF. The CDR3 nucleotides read TGTGCCAGCTTCTTGACAGGGCTTGACAATGAGCAGTTCTTC.

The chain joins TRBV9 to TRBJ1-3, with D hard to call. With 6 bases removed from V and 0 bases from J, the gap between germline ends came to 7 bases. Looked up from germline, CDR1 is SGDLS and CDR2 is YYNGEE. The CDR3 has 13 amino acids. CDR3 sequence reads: CASNLDSGNTIYF. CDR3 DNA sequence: TGTGCCAGCAACTTGGACTCTGGAAACACCATATATTTT. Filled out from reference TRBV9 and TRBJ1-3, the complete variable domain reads DSGVTQTPKHLITATGQRVTLRCSPRSGDLSVYWYQQSLDQGLQFLIQYYNGEERAKGNILERFSAQQFPDLHSELNLSSLELGDSALYFCASNLDSGNTIYFGEGSWLTVV.

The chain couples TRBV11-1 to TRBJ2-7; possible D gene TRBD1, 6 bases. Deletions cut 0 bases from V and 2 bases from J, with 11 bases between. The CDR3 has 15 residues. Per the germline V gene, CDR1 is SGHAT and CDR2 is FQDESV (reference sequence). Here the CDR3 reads CASSLASGTTYEQYF. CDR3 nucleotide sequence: TGTGCCAGCAGCTTAGCGTCCGGGACAACCTACGAGCAGTACTTC.

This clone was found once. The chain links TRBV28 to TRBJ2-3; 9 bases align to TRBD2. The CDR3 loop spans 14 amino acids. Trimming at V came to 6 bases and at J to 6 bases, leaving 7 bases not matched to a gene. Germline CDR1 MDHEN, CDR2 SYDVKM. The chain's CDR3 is CASSYSGSGDTQYF. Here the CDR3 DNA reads TGTGCCAGCAGCTATAGCGGGAGTGGCGATACGCAGTATTTT.

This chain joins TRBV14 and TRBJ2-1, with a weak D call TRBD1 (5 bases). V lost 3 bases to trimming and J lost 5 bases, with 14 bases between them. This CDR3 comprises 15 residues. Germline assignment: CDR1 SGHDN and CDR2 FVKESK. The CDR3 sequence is CASSQFKGSNNEQFF. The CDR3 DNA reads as TGTGCCAGCAGCCAGTTTAAGGGGTCGAACAATGAGCAGTTCTTC.

In DNA form, the CDR3 reads TGTGCCAGCTCACTGGGACTTCTCAGCTCCTACGAGCAGTACTTC. This gives the protein CASSLGLLSSYEQYF. The V gene is TRBV18, the J gene TRBJ2-7, with a weak D call TRBD2 (6 bases). V was trimmed by 4 bases and J by 0 bases, leaving 13 bases between them. There are 15 residues in the CDR3. CDR1 KGHSH and CDR2 LQKENI come from the germline V gene.

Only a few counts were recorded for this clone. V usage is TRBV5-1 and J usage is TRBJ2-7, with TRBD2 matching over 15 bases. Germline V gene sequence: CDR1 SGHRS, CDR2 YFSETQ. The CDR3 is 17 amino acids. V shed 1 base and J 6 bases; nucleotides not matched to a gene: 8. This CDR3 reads CASSLKGLAGGGIEQYF. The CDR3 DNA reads TGCGCCAGCAGCTTGAAGGGACTAGCGGGAGGAGGCATCGAGCAGTACTTC.

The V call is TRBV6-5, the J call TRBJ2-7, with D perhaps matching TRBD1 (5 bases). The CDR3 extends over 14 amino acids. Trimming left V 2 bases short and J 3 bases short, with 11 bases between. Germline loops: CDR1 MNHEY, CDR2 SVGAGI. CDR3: CASSYPNRIYEQYF. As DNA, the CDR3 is TGTGCCAGCAGTTACCCTAACAGGATCTACGAGCAGTACTTC.

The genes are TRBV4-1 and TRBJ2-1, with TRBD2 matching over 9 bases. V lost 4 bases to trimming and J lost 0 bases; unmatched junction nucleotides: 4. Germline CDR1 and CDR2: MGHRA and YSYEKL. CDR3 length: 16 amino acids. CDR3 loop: CASSRSGGSSYNEQFF. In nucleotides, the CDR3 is TGCGCCAGCAGCCGAAGCGGGGGGAGCTCCTACAATGAGCAGTTCTTC.

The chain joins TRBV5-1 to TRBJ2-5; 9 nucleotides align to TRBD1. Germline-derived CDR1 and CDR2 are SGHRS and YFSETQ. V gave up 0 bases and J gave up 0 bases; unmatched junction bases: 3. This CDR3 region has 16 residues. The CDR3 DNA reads TGCGCCAGCAGCTTGGGACAGGGGGTTTACCAAGAGACCCAGTACTTC. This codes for CASSLGQGVYQETQYF.

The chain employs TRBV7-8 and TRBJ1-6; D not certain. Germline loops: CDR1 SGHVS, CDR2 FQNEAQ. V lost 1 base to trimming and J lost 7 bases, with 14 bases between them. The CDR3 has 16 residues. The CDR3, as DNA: TGTGCCAGCAGCTTAGGTGGGATGGGGATCAATTCACCCCTCCACTTT. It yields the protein CASSLGGMGINSPLHF.